Listed here is a single T cell receptor (beta chain). The antigen is not known. Some clones are missing from TCRdb's copy, which holds only in-frame ones; the method was immunoSEQ multiplex PCR. The table lists 150,000 or so clones, roughly 89% of them singletons. V lost 5 bases and J lost 3; bases outside the gene matches: 8. Germline loops: CDR1 MNHNY, CDR2 SVGAGI (reference sequence). The CDR3 covers 15 residues. This record belongs to a study of cytomegalovirus exposure and HLA in healthy donors. Findings of the study overall: Reportedly, cytomegalovirus status was diagnosed with high sensitivity and specificity. The listing of roughly 160 TCR beta chains classed them as cytomegalovirus-associated.

The receptor was isolated from a young woman in good health and CMV-seronegative. Sequencing used PBMCs. The J gene is TRBJ1-1, the V gene TRBV6-6, with 8 bases matching TRBD1. The chain's CDR3 is CASSPTDREDTEAFF. The CDR3 DNA sequence: TGTGCCAGCAGTCCTACGGACAGGGAGGACACTGAAGCTTTCTTT.